This T cell receptor beta chain was identified during a study of quantifying T cell responses using KT2 cells. Whole-study context: cDNA was made from DNase-treated RNA using alpha and beta constant primers.

Unfractionated PBMC were spiked with known numbers of KT2 clone cells. This clonotype was found a few times. Each cDNA got a UMI-containing oligo ligated at its 3' end. The first PCR ran three to four cycles with an equimolar RC1.1 and RC1.2 beta primer mix. TCRdb reprocessed the UMI-ligation and nested PCR reads via MiXCR and lists one record per CDR3 protein. Here the sample spans 42,000 or so distinct CDR3 sequences, around 15% being singletons. Trimming took off 5 bases at V and 8 bases at J, with 10 bases between the two ends. The CDR3 is 12 residues long. The rearrangement joins TRBV12-3 or TRBV12-4 to TRBJ1-3; the D is unclear. Sample: PBMCs spiked with cells of the T cell clone KT2. This TCR was recovered from a human donor. The CDR3 nucleotides read TGTGCCAGCAGTCCCGGCGGGTACACCATATATTTT. Translated: CASSPGGYTIYF.